A selection of T cell receptor beta chains follows, all from one sample in a study of CD8 T cells in ankylosing spondylitis. A single record per CDR3 protein comes from TCRdb applying MiXCR to the 5' RACE reads. The data contain nearly 350,000 distinct CDR3 sequences, about 15% of them singletons. Sequencing input: blood, either unsorted or a sorted T cell fraction (not recorded which). These receptors were taken from a male donor with ankylosing spondylitis or in good health (not recorded which). CDR3s include the opening cysteine and the closing phenylalanine or tryptophan. The order of the fields is CDR3 DNA, CDR3 protein, J gene, D gene, clone size, V gene. The D gene is left open where the match is weak. The listing skips clone size in some rows; elsewhere it reads once, few, many or a size class.

DNA: TGCAGCGTTGTAAGGGGACAGGAGGGAGCCAATGAGCAGTTCTTC; CDR3: CSVVRGQEGANEQFF; J: TRBJ2-1; D: TRBD1; size: .; V: TRBV29-1
DNA: TGTGCCAGCAGCTTGAACAGTCACAATCAGCCCCAGCATTTT; CDR3: CASSLNSHNQPQHF; J: TRBJ1-5; D: .; size: few; V: TRBV5-6
DNA: TGTGCCAGCAAGGCGGGAGTCACAGAGACCCAGTACTTC; CDR3: CASKAGVTETQYF; J: TRBJ2-5; D: TRBD2; size: .; V: TRBV6-1
DNA: TGCAGTGCTAGTAGTGGGGTCTCCTACAATGAGCAGTTCTTC; CDR3: CSASSGVSYNEQFF; J: TRBJ2-1; D: .; size: few; V: TRBV20-1
DNA: TGTGCCAGCAAGGGGACAGGGGCCTCCTACGAGCAGTACTTC; CDR3: CASKGTGASYEQYF; J: TRBJ2-7; D: TRBD1; size: .; V: TRBV2
DNA: TGCAGCGCCCGAAGCCAGGGCTTTGAAGCTTTCTTT; CDR3: CSARSQGFEAFF; J: TRBJ1-1; D: .; size: .; V: TRBV29-1
DNA: TGTGCCAGCAGCCGACTGGGGCAGTACCAAGCTAACTATGGCTACACCTTC; CDR3: CASSRLGQYQANYGYTF; J: TRBJ1-2; D: .; size: many; V: TRBV7-9
DNA: TGCAGTGCTACAAACGAGGGTCGGGCTACCGGGGAGCTGTTTTTT; CDR3: CSATNEGRATGELFF; J: TRBJ2-2; D: .; size: .; V: TRBV20-1
DNA: TGTGCCAGCAGTTCTACGGTTTCACCCCTCCACTTT; CDR3: CASSSTVSPLHF; J: TRBJ1-6; D: .; size: many; V: TRBV12-3/TRBV12-4
DNA: TGTGCCAGCAGCTTTCGTGAGGATAAGCAGTTCTTC; CDR3: CASSFREDKQFF; J: TRBJ2-1; D: .; size: .; V: TRBV7-2
DNA: TGTGCCACCAGCACCTTAGCGGGGGCGAACACCGGGGAGCTGTTTTTT; CDR3: CATSTLAGANTGELFF; J: TRBJ2-2; D: TRBD2; size: .; V: TRBV15
DNA: TGTGCCAGCAGTAGACAGGGGGTTGGAGAAAAACTGTTTTTT; CDR3: CASSRQGVGEKLFF; J: TRBJ1-4; D: TRBD1; size: many; V: TRBV12-3/TRBV12-4
DNA: TGCAGTGCCGGACAGTCTGGAAACACCATATATTTT; CDR3: CSAGQSGNTIYF; J: TRBJ1-3; D: .; size: many; V: TRBV20-1
DNA: TGTGCCAGCAGCAAAACTGGAAACACCATATATTTT; CDR3: CASSKTGNTIYF; J: TRBJ1-3; D: .; size: few; V: TRBV12-3/TRBV12-4
DNA: TGTGCCAGCAGCCAAGAGAAAGGGAACCTCCCAGATACGCAGTATTTT; CDR3: CASSQEKGNLPDTQYF; J: TRBJ2-3; D: .; size: .; V: TRBV3-1
DNA: TGTGCCAGCAGCCTCTCGACGGGGACCTACGAGCAGTACTTC; CDR3: CASSLSTGTYEQYF; J: TRBJ2-7; D: .; size: few; V: TRBV9
DNA: TGCAGTGCTAGAGATAGGTCAGGGAATCTCATCATTCAGTACTTC; CDR3: CSARDRSGNLIIQYF; J: TRBJ2-4; D: .; size: .; V: TRBV20-1
DNA: TGTGCCAGCAGCTTATTGACCGGGGAGGACACTGAAGCTTTCTTT; CDR3: CASSLLTGEDTEAFF; J: TRBJ1-1; D: .; size: few; V: TRBV7-6
DNA: TGCAGCGTTGAAGATCGAGCGGCTGTCCAAGAGACCCAGTACTTC; CDR3: CSVEDRAAVQETQYF; J: TRBJ2-5; D: .; size: .; V: TRBV29-1
DNA: TGCAGTGCTACTGTGACAGCGAACACTGAAGCTTTCTTT; CDR3: CSATVTANTEAFF; J: TRBJ1-1; D: .; size: .; V: TRBV20-1
DNA: TGCGCCAGCAGCCAAAGGAATGAGCAGTTCTTC; CDR3: CASSQRNEQFF; J: TRBJ2-1; D: .; size: many; V: TRBV4-1
DNA: TGTGCCAGCACCCCTAGGGGGGGCTCTAACACCGGGGAGCTGTTTTTT; CDR3: CASTPRGGSNTGELFF; J: TRBJ2-2; D: .; size: few; V: TRBV12-3/TRBV12-4
DNA: TGTGCCAGCAGTTACTCCTCCAACGAGCAGTACTTC; CDR3: CASSYSSNEQYF; J: TRBJ2-7; D: .; size: few; V: TRBV6-6
DNA: TGTGCCTGGAGGGGAGACAGGAACACTGAAGCTTTCTTT; CDR3: CAWRGDRNTEAFF; J: TRBJ1-1; D: .; size: few; V: TRBV30
DNA: TGTGCCAGCAGTCTCGTTGGGGATAACTATGGCTACACCTTC; CDR3: CASSLVGDNYGYTF; J: TRBJ1-2; D: .; size: few; V: TRBV6-1
DNA: TGTGCCAGCAGTCCCTTTTCGCTAGCGGGAAAAAGATACGAGCAGTACTTC; CDR3: CASSPFSLAGKRYEQYF; J: TRBJ2-7; D: TRBD2; size: .; V: TRBV12-3/TRBV12-4
DNA: TGTGCCAGCAGTCCCCCAACAGGGGGCCCTGAAGCTTTCTTT; CDR3: CASSPPTGGPEAFF; J: TRBJ1-1; D: TRBD1; size: many; V: TRBV12-3/TRBV12-4
DNA: TGTGCCAGCAGCGTTGACAGGGGGCAGAATGGCTACACCTTC; CDR3: CASSVDRGQNGYTF; J: TRBJ1-2; D: TRBD1; size: .; V: TRBV9
DNA: TGTGCCAGCAGCCAAGGTCGGGTGGTGGGCACTGAAGCTTTCTTT; CDR3: CASSQGRVVGTEAFF; J: TRBJ1-1; D: .; size: few; V: TRBV3-1
DNA: TGTGCCAGCAGTTTAGCCCCTCAGGGAGGGCGTGAAGCTTTCTTT; CDR3: CASSLAPQGGREAFF; J: TRBJ1-1; D: .; size: many; V: TRBV12-3/TRBV12-4
DNA: TGTGCCAGCAGCTCTCACTCTGGAAACACCATATATTTT; CDR3: CASSSHSGNTIYF; J: TRBJ1-3; D: .; size: .; V: TRBV5-4
DNA: TGTGCTAGTGGTTTGGTAATCGGATCTCCGATGGATGAGCAGTTCTTC; CDR3: CASGLVIGSPMDEQFF; J: TRBJ2-1; D: .; size: .; V: TRBV12-5
DNA: TGCAGTGCCTTGACAGGCGCATATTCTACAGATACGCAGTATTTT; CDR3: CSALTGAYSTDTQYF; J: TRBJ2-3; D: .; size: few; V: TRBV20-1
DNA: TGTGCCAGCAGTTACGACAACCCGGGACTAGCCCTAAACAATGAGCAGTTCTTC; CDR3: CASSYDNPGLALNNEQFF; J: TRBJ2-1; D: TRBD2; size: .; V: TRBV6-5
DNA: TGTGCCAGCAGTGAATACCAAGAGACCCAGTACTTC; CDR3: CASSEYQETQYF; J: TRBJ2-5; D: .; size: many; V: TRBV6-1
DNA: TGTTCCAGCAGCTTAGAAGTCCCGGGAGGGCCGGGTGGGGAGCTGTTTTTT; CDR3: CSSSLEVPGGPGGELFF; J: TRBJ2-2; D: TRBD2; size: .; V: TRBV7-6
DNA: TGTGCCAGCACCCCAGGGTCTGCGGGATTCTCCTACGAGCAGTACTTC; CDR3: CASTPGSAGFSYEQYF; J: TRBJ2-7; D: .; size: .; V: TRBV12-3/TRBV12-4
DNA: TGTGCCAGCAGCTTGAGGGGCAGGGGAAACGGAAACACCATATATTTT; CDR3: CASSLRGRGNGNTIYF; J: TRBJ1-3; D: .; size: .; V: TRBV5-6
DNA: TGTGCCAGCACCCGGACGGGCTCCTATGGCTACACCTTC; CDR3: CASTRTGSYGYTF; J: TRBJ1-2; D: .; size: few; V: TRBV7-8